Described below is a single T cell receptor (beta chain) sequence and its context. Its antigen specificity is not known. No much larger clonotype is one base removed from it; base qualities were not supplied. The data derive from a study of STAT3 mutations in large granular lymphocyte leukemia (dated by TCRdb to the late 2010s). Regarding the research as a whole: About half of the T-LGLL patients who underwent longitudinal sequencing carried canonical activating STAT3 mutations. Patients with T-cell large granular lymphocyte leukemia underwent serial deep sequencing of TCRbeta CDR3 and STAT3 to reconstruct clonal hierarchy and dynamics. From an initial cohort of about 200 LGL patients, 20 or so representative T-LGLL cases were selected for longitudinal TCRbeta and STAT3 sequencing. Over half of the T-LGLL patients were given one or more immunosuppressive therapy regimens, and more than 30% of those treated had a hematologic response. As controls within the study, a couple of patients with natural killer LGL leukemia were also sequenced longitudinally. On average, sequencing was done at more than 3 time points per patient, with the number of samplings ranging from 2 to 8. The research as a whole found: Because no samples were available when a clone first appeared, clonal expansion was inferred from samplings taken at other points. The burden of the dominant TCR clone was higher than the STAT3 mutant burden in several patients, which suggests that the STAT3 mutation arose secondarily inside a clone that had already expanded. TCR clonotype switching after therapy was observed in 6 of 18 patients, and all newly emerging clones were found to be STAT3 wild type. Every T-LGLL patient showed at least one immunodominant TCRbeta clonotype, and about half showed multiple immunodominant subclonotypes. The linking of therapy response to changes in TCR clonal burden was complicated by variable intervals between samplings and differing treatment regimens. Persisting codominant clonotypes in some patients meant a small but highly pathogenic clone may have been missed.

An Illumina MiSeq was used to sequence the TCRbeta libraries, yielding an average of around 42,000 productive templates per sample. Using multiplex PCR amplification, the immunoSEQ assay generated the TCRbeta CDR3 libraries. The authors' analysis ran thus. Repertoire diversity was calculated as previously defined, with values near 0 taken to indicate extremely monoclonal samples. Sourced from immuneACCESS, this table was stored by TCRdb with only in-frame sequences that have V and J called. A share of the clones is absent; for the studies checked, an unresolved V gene accounts for under half, and the remainder has no known explanation. That table supplies the V and J calls and clone size; D and trimming were determined from the DNA. This sample lists 10,000 to 15,000 clones; about 75% were detected once. The top ten hold less than 50% of the sample. The same DNA, extracted from blood mononuclear cells, served for both the TCR sequencing and the STAT3 sequencing.

CDR1 and CDR2 were assigned from the germline V gene as MDHEN and SYDVKM. The germline ends are 16 bases apart after V is trimmed by 7 bases and J by 6 bases. From the cysteine up to the phenylalanine, the CDR3 has a length of 13 residues. Kept here is only the CDR3 DNA, which spans 39 bases and is read in frame from base 1. Rearrangement joined TRBV28 to TRBJ2-7; TRBD1 is a weak D gene call, 5 bases matching. This receptor was identified in a man in his 60s with T-cell large granular lymphocyte leukemia. Some clones in this sample may be carry-over from other donors' samples. The age is the age at diagnosis. Sequencing was done on a sample of peripheral blood mononuclear cells. The CDR3 sequence is CASTEADMPEQYF. The DNA sequence follows: TGTGCCAGCACCGAGGCGGACATGCCCGAGCAGTACTTC.